The rows below give T cell receptor beta chains drawn from one sample of a study of PD-1 blockade in classical Hodgkin lymphoma. Data came from immunoSEQ multiplex PCR; TCRdb stores just in-frame clones and leaves some out. The profile shows 90,000 to 95,000 clones, approximately 89% of them singletons. This sample comprised peripheral blood mononuclear cells (PBMCs), obtained before the second cycle of nivolumab. These receptor sequences come from a human donor with classical Hodgkin lymphoma. Both conserved end residues are part of each CDR3. D genes are given only for firm matches. Clone size is not always given. Where it is, it says once, few, many or a class for expanded clones.

NA	TRBJ1-1	once	TRBV2	CASSEGRYTEAFF	TGTGCCAGCAGTGAGGGACGGTACACTGAAGCTTTCTTT
TRBD2	TRBJ2-1	NA	TRBV10-3	CAISPRGGYEQFF	TGTGCCATCAGTCCGCGGGGGGGATACGAGCAGTTCTTC
TRBD1	TRBJ2-7	NA	TRBV4-1	CASSLRTGGTYEQYF	TGCGCCAGCAGCCTAAGGACAGGGGGGACCTACGAGCAGTACTTC
NA	TRBJ2-1	NA	TRBV5-1	CASAEDNEQFF	TGCGCCAGCGCGGAGGACAATGAGCAGTTCTTC
NA	TRBJ2-5	once	TRBV2	CASSERGVLQETQYF	TGTGCCAGCAGTGAAAGGGGGGTCTTACAAGAGACCCAGTACTTC
NA	TRBJ1-1	NA	TRBV19	CASRSDRMNTEAFF	TGTGCCAGTAGGTCCGACAGGATGAACACTGAAGCTTTCTTT
NA	TRBJ1-6	NA	TRBV28	CASSLRPLVDPVGSPLHF	TGTGCCAGCAGTTTAAGACCGCTAGTCGACCCTGTTGGGTCACCCCTCCACTTT
TRBD1	TRBJ1-4	NA	TRBV5-1	CASSLGQGSEKLFF	TGCGCCAGCAGCTTGGGACAGGGAAGTGAAAAACTGTTTTTT
NA	TRBJ2-7	NA	TRBV7-9	CASSPTRGDKVNEQYF	TGTGCCAGCAGCCCCACCCGGGGGGACAAGGTTAACGAGCAGTACTTC
NA	TRBJ2-7	NA	TRBV7-2	CASSLVLGPYEQYF	TGTGCCAGCAGCTTAGTTCTCGGGCCCTACGAGCAGTACTTC
NA	TRBJ1-4	NA	TRBV5-8	CASSVGLYEKLFF	TGTGCCAGCAGCGTGGGACTCTATGAAAAACTGTTTTTT
NA	TRBJ2-5	NA	TRBV9	CASTTDGAHGRTQYF	TGTGCCAGCACCACCGACGGCGCCCATGGTAGGACCCAGTACTTC
NA	TRBJ1-1	NA	TRBV5-6	CASSLDSGEAFF	TGTGCCAGCAGCTTGGACAGCGGGGAGGCTTTCTTT
NA	TRBJ1-6	NA	TRBV6-1	CASSEMRGAYNSPLHF	TGTGCCAGCAGTGAAATGAGAGGCGCCTATAATTCACCCCTCCACTTT
NA	TRBJ2-1	NA	TRBV7-9	CASSFVSAGTALDEQFF	TGTGCCAGCAGCTTCGTTAGTGCGGGGACTGCCTTGGATGAGCAGTTCTTC
NA	TRBJ2-3	NA	TRBV2	CASSPQGDTQYF	TGTGCCAGCAGTCCCCAGGGAGATACGCAGTATTTT
TRBD1	TRBJ1-1	NA	TRBV5-8	CASSYGPGGGKNTEAFF	TGTGCCAGCAGCTATGGTCCAGGGGGCGGGAAGAACACTGAAGCTTTCTTT
NA	TRBJ2-7	NA	TRBV11-2	CASSLAGSSYEQYF	TGTGCCAGCAGCTTAGCCGGGAGTAGTTACGAGCAGTACTTC
NA	TRBJ2-7	NA	TRBV5-4	CASSLEAGVREQYF	TGTGCCAGCAGCTTGGAAGCAGGGGTGAGGGAGCAGTACTTC
TRBD1	TRBJ2-7	NA	TRBV19	CASSSYGQGGEQYF	TGTGCCAGTAGTTCGTATGGACAGGGGGGCGAGCAGTACTTC
NA	TRBJ2-5	NA	TRBV5-1	CASSFWDTPQETQYF	TGCGCCAGCAGCTTCTGGGACACCCCCCAAGAGACCCAGTACTTC
TRBD1	TRBJ2-7	NA	TRBV11-2	CASSQDRLHRQYF	TGTGCCAGCAGCCAGGACAGGCTCCACCGGCAGTACTTC
TRBD1	TRBJ2-7	NA	TRBV2	CASSQGQVRNYEQYF	TGTGCCAGCAGTCAGGGACAGGTTCGAAACTACGAGCAGTACTTC
NA	TRBJ1-5	NA	TRBV12-5	CASGPQAASNQPQHF	TGTGCTAGTGGCCCGCAGGCAGCTAGCAATCAGCCCCAGCATTTT